This T cell receptor (beta chain) was sequenced during a study of patients and donors after allogeneic stem cell transplantation. This clonotype showed up many times. One entry per CDR3 protein, called by TCRdb with MiXCR from the RT-PCR reads. The data hold fewer than 95,000 distinct CDR3 sequences, with 5% observed a single time. From germline, CDR1 is LGHNA and CDR2 YNFKEQ. The CDR3 has 15 amino acids. J lost 5 bases, V lost 5 bases, and 9 bases had no gene match. This TCR came from a human donor who was either an allogeneic HSCT recipient or a stem cell or donor lymphocyte infusion donor (not recorded which). It is not recorded whose cells these are; they may come from a transplant donor. The chain links TRBV4-2 to TRBJ1-2, with 9 bases matching TRBD1. The specimen was blood, either unsorted or a sorted T cell fraction (not recorded which). The CDR3 DNA reads TGTGCCAGCAGCAGAGAACCGGGACAGGGTTATGGCTACACCTTC. It is translated as CASSREPGQGYGYTF.